This note documents a single T cell receptor beta chain sequence. Its antigen is unidentified. This sample is drawn from a study of cytomegalovirus exposure and HLA in healthy donors. With 60 Vbeta and 13 Jbeta primers, the PCR was carried out. Sequencing was performed with immunoSEQ multiplex PCR; in TCRdb, only in-frame clones are kept and a portion is missing. The sample comprises some 140,000 clones, approximately 83% of which are singletons, and 3.1% rests with the top ten. The CDR3 spans 10 residues. Germline assignment: CDR1 DFQATT and CDR2 SNEGSKA (reference sequence). J gave up 13 bases and V 5 bases, and 4 bases lay outside the gene matches. The study, taken as a whole, reports: Later analysis showed TCR association rates varying by HLA locus, highest for DRB1 and lowest for HLA-C.

The TCR comes from a man aged 35 to 55 in good health and CMV-seronegative. Material: PBMCs. The V and J genes are TRBV20-1 and TRBJ2-4; TRBD2 matches 8 bases. This CDR3 is CSAGTRGQYF. The CDR3, as DNA: TGCAGTGCTGGGACTAGAGGCCAGTACTTC.